This entry lists 22 T cell receptor beta chains sequenced from one sample in a study of beta chain features in type 1 diabetes. Study observations and caveats: There was a moderate but significant shortening of TCRB CDR3s in all four CD4+ subsets of Type 1 diabetes patients.

The isolated RNA, all of it, was reverse transcribed, so expressed TCRB transcripts were what got sequenced. Here immunoSEQ multiplex PCR was the method, and the copy in TCRdb shows in-frame clones only, minus some. Here the sample spans around 710,000 clones, around 12% being singletons. Antigens of these TCRs are unknown. The material sequenced was naive CD4+ T cells from blood. The receptors here all came from a man younger than 40 with type 1 diabetes.

This clone was found a few times. The chain joins TRBV6-5 to TRBJ2-5, with 9 bases aligning to TRBD1. The CDR3 totals 13 residues. V trimming: 11 bases; J trimming: 2 bases; junction bases outside the gene matches: 6. Germline V CDR1 and CDR2: MNHEY, SVGAGI. This chain's CDR3 is CALGQGPQETQYF. The DNA of the CDR3 is TGTGCCCTAGGACAGGGGCCACAAGAGACCCAGTACTTC.

This clone was detected a few times. This rearrangement joins TRBV18 to TRBJ2-5, with a tentative D call TRBD1 (6 bases). V was cut by 7 bases and J by 0 bases, with 9 bases left in between. The CDR3 has 13 amino acids. CDR1 KGHSH and CDR2 LQKENI come from the germline V gene. CDR3 sequence reads: CASLTGNQETQYF. As DNA, the CDR3 is TGTGCCAGCTTAACAGGGAACCAAGAGACCCAGTACTTC.

This clone came up a few times. V and J are TRBV25-1 and TRBJ1-5; D ambiguous. Germline V lookup: CDR1 MGHDK, CDR2 SYGVNS. V was shortened by 6 bases and J by 0 bases, with 12 bases between the two germline ends. This CDR3 contains 15 residues. CDR3 residues: CASRPQNHSNQPQHF. CDR3 bases: TGTGCCAGCAGGCCGCAGAATCATAGCAATCAGCCCCAGCATTTT.

This clone was observed a few times. The chain uses TRBV16 and TRBJ1-2, with D hard to call. The germline V gene has CDR1 KGHSY and CDR2 FQNENV. The V gene lost 4 bases and the J gene lost 7 bases, with 22 bases spanning the gap. This CDR3 is built from 16 residues. CDR3 sequence: CASSPPYSTFLGGYTF. In DNA form, the CDR3 reads TGTGCCAGCAGCCCTCCCTATAGCACCTTTCTTGGTGGCTACACCTTC.

The sample holds a few counts of this clone. V usage is TRBV29-1 and J usage is TRBJ2-3; 7 bases fit TRBD2. Unmatched junction bases numbered 12, after V lost 7 bases and J lost 5 bases. Germline lookup yields CDR1 SQVTM and CDR2 ANQGSEA. This CDR3 is 14 amino acids long. CDR3 protein: CSGVPGLRVDTQYF. CDR3 nucleotide sequence: TGCAGCGGGGTCCCGGGACTACGTGTAGATACGCAGTATTTT.

CDR3 sequence reads: CASSSETSPYGYTF. CDR3 bases: TGTGCCAGCAGTTCCGAGACTTCCCCCTATGGCTACACCTTC. This chain joins TRBV28 and TRBJ1-2; no clear D. Germline V gene data show CDR1 as MDHEN and CDR2 as SYDVKM. The CDR3 covers 14 residues. V shed 4 bases and J shed 4 bases, with 13 bases lying between them.

This clone has just a few counts. The chain employs TRBV7-9 and TRBJ2-1; no definite D call. CDR1 is SEHNR and CDR2 is FQNEAQ in the germline V gene (reference sequence). This CDR3 region has 16 residues. V was cut by 1 base and J by 0 bases, with 10 bases left in between. The CDR3 sequence is CASSLGGSASYNEQFF. The DNA for the CDR3 is TGTGCCAGCAGCTTAGGTGGCTCCGCCTCCTACAATGAGCAGTTCTTC.

This clone has a handful of counts. The CDR3 DNA reads TGTGCCAGCAGTAAGGGACAGGGTTCCTACAATGAGCAGTTCTTC. This translates into CASSKGQGSYNEQFF. This chain connects TRBV6-5 to TRBJ2-1, with 9 nucleotides matching TRBD1. The ends lost 5 bases at V and 1 base at J; junction bases unmatched: 3. The CDR3 has 15 amino acids. Germline CDR1 is MNHEY and CDR2 is SVGAGI.

The rearrangement links TRBV19 to TRBJ1-2; no reliable D call. The CDR3 loop spans 13 amino acids. Germline CDR1 and CDR2: LNHDA and SQIVND (reference sequence). V was pared by 3 bases and J by 6 bases, with 11 bases between. In nucleotides, the CDR3 is TGTGCCAGTAGTATCGACGGGCGGCATGGCTACACCTTC. Protein sequence: CASSIDGRHGYTF.

This clone was seen a handful of times. This chain joins TRBV28 and TRBJ2-5, with TRBD2 as a possible D gene (6 bases). The CDR3 is made up of 14 amino acids. In germline, CDR1 is MDHEN, CDR2 SYDVKM. Trimming pared 5 bases from V and 5 bases from J, leaving 15 bases between. CDR3 DNA: TGTGCCAGCAGTCTGGGACGGAGGGTCGAGACCCAGTACTTC. It codes for CASSLGRRVETQYF.

This clone was observed a handful of times. The gene calls are TRBV4-1 and TRBJ2-5; D call uncertain. The germline V and J ends were trimmed by 1 base and 5 bases, with 11 bases remaining between them. Germline values: CDR1 MGHRA, CDR2 YSYEKL. CDR3 length: 14 amino acids. Written as DNA, the CDR3 is TGCGCCAGCAGCCAAGGGAGTATGGGGGAGACCCAGTACTTC. As protein: CASSQGSMGETQYF.

This clone was counted only a few times. The chain combines TRBV11-2 with TRBJ2-1; 8 bases line up with TRBD2. The germline V gene encodes CDR1 SGHAT and CDR2 FQNNGV. This CDR3 comprises 16 residues. J lost 5 bases, V lost 1 base, and 7 bases had no gene match. In DNA, the CDR3 is TGTGCCAGCAGCTTAGGCCTAGCGGGCCGGGACAATGAGCAGTTCTTC. Its translation is CASSLGLAGRDNEQFF.

This clone was recorded a few times. This chain connects TRBV5-1 to TRBJ1-1, with 7 bases lining up with TRBD1. The germline V gene has CDR1 SGHRS and CDR2 YFSETQ. The CDR3 totals 14 residues. V was pared by 4 bases and J by 1 base, with 4 bases of the junction left unmatched. The CDR3 loop reads CASSPGQENTEAFF. CDR3 DNA sequence: TGCGCCAGCAGCCCAGGACAGGAGAACACTGAAGCTTTCTTT.

This chain uses TRBV27 with TRBJ1-6, with 7 bases identical to TRBD1. CDR1 is MNHEY and CDR2 is SMNVEV in the germline V gene (reference sequence). CDR3 length equals 15 residues. With 5 bases clipped from V and 10 bases from J, the junction kept 11 bases outside the gene matches. CDR3 residues: CASSPIDREGSPLHF. The CDR3, as DNA: TGTGCCAGCAGTCCTATAGACAGGGAGGGATCACCCCTCCACTTT.

In its sample, this clone was seen a few times. The chain links TRBV28 to TRBJ2-7; possibly TRBD1 or TRBD2 for D (5 bases each). Germline V gene data show CDR1 as MDHEN and CDR2 as SYDVKM. This CDR3 is built from 15 residues. Trimming took off 3 bases at V and 2 bases at J, with 14 bases between the two ends. The CDR3 DNA follows: TGTGCCAGCAGTTTTGAAGGGACCGCCACCTACGAGCAGTACTTC. Its protein is CASSFEGTATYEQYF.

This chain joins TRBV5-1 and TRBJ2-2; D ambiguous. CDR1 is SGHRS, CDR2 YFSETQ, per germline. This CDR3 has 15 residues. Trimming removed 1 base at V and 0 bases at J, with 7 bases between. The CDR3 nucleotides are TGCGCCAGCAGCTTGACCGCCGCGAACACCGGGGAGCTGTTTTTT. Amino acids: CASSLTAANTGELFF.

The rearrangement links TRBV10-3 to TRBJ2-1, with TRBD2 matching over 10 bases. The junction had 5 bases not matched to a gene; V was cut back by 6 bases and J by 6 bases. Germline V CDR1 and CDR2: ENHRY, SYGVKD. The CDR3 loop spans 14 amino acids. The CDR3 loop is CAISGSGGPNEQFF. The CDR3 DNA is TGTGCCATCAGCGGTAGCGGGGGGCCCAATGAGCAGTTCTTC.

This clone was found a few times. V gene TRBV14 combines with J gene TRBJ2-3; tentatively, D is TRBD1 (5 bases). Germline CDR1 SGHDN, CDR2 FVKESK. Trimming took 5 bases from V and 4 from J, leaving 13 bases between them. This CDR3 has 14 residues. The CDR3 nucleotides are TGTGCCAGCAGCTTCAGGGTCGGAGCAGATACGCAGTATTTT. This translates into CASSFRVGADTQYF.

This sequence joins TRBV9 and TRBJ2-2, with 8 bases aligning to TRBD2. The V gene end was trimmed by 4 bases and the J gene end by 1 base; junction bases not matched to a gene: 12. The V gene's germline CDR1 is SGDLS and CDR2 YYNGEE. The CDR3 is made up of 18 amino acids. CDR3 in DNA: TGTGCCAGCAGCCCCCTTTCAGGAGCGGGGGTGAACACCGGGGAGCTGTTTTTT. Residues: CASSPLSGAGVNTGELFF.

This clone has just a few counts. The gene calls are TRBV29-1 and TRBJ2-5; D call uncertain. The ends were cut back, 6 bases at V and 4 bases at J, with 12 bases in the middle. The CDR3 runs to 12 residues. Looked up from germline, CDR1 is SQVTM and CDR2 is ANQGSEA. The CDR3 DNA reads TGCAGCGTCCGCATGGGTCGAGAGACCCAGTACTTC. Protein: CSVRMGRETQYF. Looking up the rest from reference TRBV29-1 and TRBJ2-5 gives the full variable domain: SAVISQKPSRDICQRGTSLTIQCQVDSQVTMMFWYRQQPGQSLTLIATANQGSEATYESGFVIDKFPISRPNLTFSTLTVSNMSPEDSSIYLCSVRMGRETQYFGPGTRLLVL.

The chain recombines TRBV9 with TRBJ2-3; D remains ambiguous. V shed 0 bases and J shed 2 bases, with 10 bases lying between them. Germline CDR1 SGDLS, CDR2 YYNGEE. The CDR3 consists of 15 residues. CDR3 DNA: TGTGCCAGCAGCGTAGGTAGTTTGTCCACAGATACGCAGTATTTT. It codes for CASSVGSLSTDTQYF. The complete variable domain, with remaining parts taken from reference TRBV9 and TRBJ2-3, reads DSGVTQTPKHLITATGQRVTLRCSPRSGDLSVYWYQQSLDQGLQFLIQYYNGEERAKGNILERFSAQQFPDLHSELNLSSLELGDSALYFCASSVGSLSTDTQYFGPGTRLTVL.

The CDR3 DNA sequence: TGTGCCAGCAGCTCTACGAGACAGGTCTCTGGAAACACCATATATTTT. As protein: CASSSTRQVSGNTIYF. The V gene is TRBV9, the J gene TRBJ1-3; weak D call: TRBD1 (6 bases). Trimming stripped 4 bases from V and 0 bases from J, with 14 bases between. The CDR3 totals 16 residues. Germline CDR1 SGDLS, CDR2 YYNGEE.